This T cell receptor (beta chain) appears in the sequencing data of a study of blood T cell repertoires in COVID-19. Study-level background: Acute and convalescent COVID-19 samples came from the United States, Italy and Spain. The cDNA or gDNA used as material had been derived from T cells, B-cell-depleted T cells, or PBMCs.

In the source study's methods: Reference gene primer amplification gave nucleated cell count estimates. The data were produced by immunoSEQ multiplex PCR, yet TCRdb's version contains in-frame clones alone and is incomplete. That table furnishes V, J and clone size, whereas the DNA furnished D and trimming. The sample has a few hundred thousand clones, about nine tenths seen once. This CDR3 has 14 residues. Per the germline V gene, CDR1 is SNHLY and CDR2 is FYNNEI. V was trimmed by 6 bases and J by 7 bases, leaving 17 bases between them. Seattle researchers signed up patients amid active infection and tracked them longitudinally.

Sequencing was done on a sample of peripheral blood. The origin of this receptor is a young adult with COVID-19, enrolled during active disease. This rearrangement joins TRBV2 to TRBJ2-3, with a tentative D call TRBD2 (5 bases). The chain's CDR3 is CASSRTGEGYTQYF. CDR3 sequence (DNA): TGTGCCAGCAGCCGGACTGGAGAAGGATATACGCAGTATTTT.